Each of the 21 T cell receptor beta chains below was sequenced from the same sample in a study of blood T cell repertoires in COVID-19. The method was immunoSEQ multiplex PCR; TCRdb's version includes in-frame clones alone and lacks a portion of them. The table has about 280,000 clones, about 80% seen once. Material: peripheral blood. The source is a woman aged 45-65 years who had recovered from COVID-19.

The rearrangement joins TRBV28 to TRBJ1-1, with a weak D call TRBD1 (5 bases). V lost 7 bases, J lost 3 bases, and 21 bases lay in between. Germline V gene data show CDR1 as MDHEN and CDR2 as SYDVKM. The CDR3 runs to 16 residues. For the CDR3, the DNA is TGTGCCAGCAACTCCGGGAGGCAGAAAGGGGACACTGAAGCTTTCTTT. Translation: CASNSGRQKGDTEAFF.

A single count supports this clone. J is TRBJ1-2 and V is TRBV29-1; D call uncertain. Germline CDR1 reads SQVTM; CDR2 reads ANQGSEA. This CDR3 has 11 amino acids. V was shortened by 5 bases and J by 3 bases, with 7 bases between the two germline ends. The CDR3 spells CSVLSDYGYTF. As DNA, the CDR3 is TGCAGCGTTCTTTCGGACTATGGCTACACCTTC.

A note on this clone: In the same sample, other DNA sequences code for this CDR3. The chain carries TRBV7-9 and TRBJ2-2; tentatively, D is TRBD2 (7 bases). This CDR3 comprises 15 residues. Per germline, CDR1 SEHNR and CDR2 FQNEAQ (reference sequence). V was cut by 3 bases and J by 3 bases, with 11 bases left in between. CDR3 DNA: TGTGCCAGCAGCTTGCCGGGGGGCGACACCGGGGAGCTGTTTTTT. Residues: CASSLPGGDTGELFF. Variable domain in full (rest from reference TRBV7-9 and TRBJ2-2): DTGVSQNPRHKITKRGQNVTFRCDPISEHNRLYWYRQTLGQGPEFLTYFQNEAQLEKSRLLSDRFSAERPKGSFSTLEIQRTEQGDSAMYLCASSLPGGDTGELFFGEGSRLTVL.

The gene calls are TRBV5-1 and TRBJ1-1, with D tentatively TRBD1 (5 bases). The germline V gene encodes CDR1 SGHRS and CDR2 YFSETQ. V lost 6 bases, J lost 1 base, and 13 bases lay in between. The CDR3 covers 14 residues. The CDR3 region is CASTWRRGNTEAFF. DNA of the CDR3: TGCGCCAGCACCTGGAGGAGGGGGAACACTGAAGCTTTCTTT. Using reference TRBV5-1 and TRBJ1-1 for the parts outside the CDR3, the full variable domain is KAGVTQTPRYLIKTRGQQVTLSCSPISGHRSVSWYQQTPGQGLQFLFEYFSETQRNKGNFPGRFSGRQFSNSRSEMNVSTLELGDSALYLCASTWRRGNTEAFFGQGTRLTVV.

This rearrangement joins TRBV5-1 to TRBJ2-3, with TRBD1 matching 10 bases. The CDR3 spans 15 residues. Germline V lookup: CDR1 SGHRS, CDR2 YFSETQ. V was clipped by 5 bases and J by 5 bases; unmatched bases: 8. The CDR3 DNA is TGCGCCAGCAGATTCCCGGGACAGGGGAGAGATACGCAGTATTTT. The encoded protein is CASRFPGQGRDTQYF.

This chain joins TRBV7-9 and TRBJ1-3; D unresolved. The germline V gene encodes CDR1 SEHNR and CDR2 FQNEAQ (reference sequence). CDR3 length equals 15 residues. V was pared by 3 bases and J by 0 bases, with 9 bases between. CDR3 sequence (DNA): TGTGCCAGCAGCTTCTCTAGGATCTCTGGAAACACCATATATTTT. As protein: CASSFSRISGNTIYF.

The V call is TRBV12-3 or TRBV12-4, the J call TRBJ1-2; D is unclear. V gave up 5 bases and J gave up 3 bases, with 7 bases separating them. CDR3 length: 12 residues. The CDR3 coding sequence is TGTGCCAGCAGTGACACGGACTATGGCTACACCTTC. This codes for CASSDTDYGYTF.

The chain employs TRBV28 and TRBJ1-6; 7 bases match TRBD1. J lost 6 bases, V lost 9 bases, and 14 bases had no gene match. The CDR3 is 16 residues long. Germline V lookup: CDR1 MDHEN, CDR2 SYDVKM. CDR3 loop: CASRQGPFSLNSPLHF. CDR3 nucleotide sequence: TGTGCCAGTCGACAGGGTCCCTTTTCCCTTAATTCACCCCTCCACTTT.

The V gene is TRBV5-6, the J gene TRBJ1-1; D is unresolved. The V gene lost 0 bases and the J gene lost 1 base, with 10 bases spanning the gap. In germline, CDR1 is SGHDT, CDR2 YYEEEE. CDR3 length equals 15 residues. The CDR3 protein is CASSLGERRNTEAFF. The CDR3 DNA sequence: TGTGCCAGCAGCTTGGGGGAGAGGCGGAACACTGAAGCTTTCTTT.

This rearrangement joins TRBV27 to TRBJ2-3; a weak D match, TRBD1 (7 bases). Germline loops: CDR1 MNHEY, CDR2 SMNVEV (reference sequence). The CDR3 length is 14 residues. V lost 6 bases, J lost 2 bases, and 12 bases lay in between. CDR3 sequence: CASREGAYTDTQYF. CDR3 bases: TGTGCCAGCAGGGAGGGGGCCTACACAGATACGCAGTATTTT.

The chain combines TRBV12-3 or TRBV12-4 with TRBJ1-1; unclear D gene. V lost 6 bases to trimming and J lost 0 bases, with 8 bases between them. This CDR3 is built from 13 residues. DNA for the CDR3: TGTGCCAGCAGCCCGAGGTTGAACACTGAAGCTTTCTTT. Its protein is CASSPRLNTEAFF.

The table lists this clone with a count of one. The chain recombines TRBV18 with TRBJ1-6; 7 nucleotides agree with TRBD1. Germline CDR1 and CDR2: KGHSH and LQKENI. V lost 3 bases to trimming and J lost 0 bases; unmatched junction nucleotides: 5. The CDR3 length is 17 residues. CDR3 coding DNA: TGTGCCAGCTCACCTGGGCAGGGGGGCTCCTATAATTCACCCCTCCACTTT. Translated, it gives CASSPGQGGSYNSPLHF.

The chain uses TRBV6-5 and TRBJ2-7; 10 positions match TRBD1. CDR3 length equals 15 residues. Per germline, CDR1 MNHEY and CDR2 SVGAGI. V lost 0 bases to trimming and J lost 4 bases; unmatched junction nucleotides: 3. In DNA, the CDR3 is TGTGCCAGCAGTTACTCGGGGACAGGGGAATACGAGCAGTACTTC. Its translation: CASSYSGTGEYEQYF.

The chain joins TRBV30 to TRBJ1-2; D perhaps matches TRBD1 (6 bases). CDR1 and CDR2 from the germline V gene are GTSNPN and SVGIG (reference sequence). This CDR3 comprises 14 residues. V lost 3 bases, J lost 3 bases, and 14 bases lay in between. The DNA of the CDR3 is TGTGCCTGGAGCCTACTGGACAGACACTATGGCTACACCTTC. Its translation: CAWSLLDRHYGYTF.

This rearrangement joins TRBV6-6 to TRBJ2-3; TRBD2 agrees at 8 bases. Germline loops: CDR1 MNHNY, CDR2 SVGAGI (reference sequence). This CDR3 contains 15 residues. After removal of 6 bases from V and 5 bases from J, the junction contained 10 bases not matched to a gene. The CDR3, as DNA: TGTGCCAGCAGAAGTAGCGGGGCCTCACTAGATACGCAGTATTTT. This translates into CASRSSGASLDTQYF.

This clone was seen a few times. J is TRBJ2-3 and V is TRBV4-1; maybe TRBD2 (6 bases). Germline V CDR1 and CDR2: MGHRA, YSYEKL. V gave up 4 bases and J gave up 5 bases, with 16 bases separating them. This CDR3 spans 15 amino acids. In DNA, the CDR3 is TGCGCCAGCAGCCCCGTCGGACTCGGGGGAGATACGCAGTATTTT. It specifies CASSPVGLGGDTQYF.

The V gene is TRBV6-5, the J gene TRBJ2-1; a weak D match, TRBD2 (6 bases). The CDR3 spans 16 residues. Germline CDR1 reads MNHEY; CDR2 reads SVGAGI. The V end was cut by 2 bases, the J end by 7 bases, with 18 bases between. Here the CDR3 reads CASSYRGLMGTNEQFF. In nucleotides, the CDR3 is TGTGCCAGCAGTTACCGGGGACTCATGGGAACTAATGAGCAGTTCTTC.

There are a few counts of this clone. V usage is TRBV27 and J usage is TRBJ2-5; a weak D match, TRBD2 (6 bases). V lost 2 bases to trimming and J lost 9 bases, with 13 bases between them. The CDR3 has 13 residues. Germline CDR1 reads MNHEY; CDR2 reads SMNVEV (reference sequence). CDR3 nucleotide sequence: TGTGCCAGCAGTTTAAGGTGGGAGGATGCCCAGTACTTC. It codes for CASSLRWEDAQYF.

The gene calls are TRBV4-1 and TRBJ2-3, with D tentatively TRBD2 (7 bases). In germline, CDR1 is MGHRA, CDR2 YSYEKL. The CDR3 length is 16 residues. Trimming stripped 4 bases from V and 2 bases from J, with 16 bases between. The CDR3 loop reads CASSPLGRGPTDTQYF. In nucleotides, the CDR3 is TGCGCCAGCAGCCCCCTCGGGCGGGGGCCCACAGATACGCAGTATTTT.

The chain links TRBV19 to TRBJ2-5; TRBD2 agrees at 14 bases. V trimming: 3 bases; J trimming: 5 bases; junction bases outside the gene matches: 5. This CDR3 is built from 16 residues. Germline V gene lookup returns CDR1 LNHDA and CDR2 SQIVND (reference sequence). The CDR3 here is CASSMGLAGVSETQYF. Written as DNA, the CDR3 is TGTGCCAGTAGTATGGGACTAGCGGGAGTATCCGAGACCCAGTACTTC.

This clone was seen once. This rearrangement joins TRBV24-1 to TRBJ2-1; tentatively, D is TRBD1 (6 bases). This CDR3 spans 18 amino acids. The V end was cut by 4 bases, the J end by 0 bases, with 18 bases between. Looked up from germline, CDR1 is KGHDR and CDR2 is SFDVKD. This CDR3 is CATSDPGHPSSSYNEQFF. The CDR3 nucleotides are TGTGCCACCAGTGACCCGGGACACCCAAGTAGCTCCTACAATGAGCAGTTCTTC.